This is a list of T cell receptor beta chains from one sample in a study of blood T cell repertoires in COVID-19. TCRdb's copy holds only in-frame clones and misses some; the assay was immunoSEQ multiplex PCR. Found here are approximately 150,000 clones, roughly 91% of them singletons; the top ten hold approximately 5%. What was sequenced was peripheral blood. These TCRs come from a man aged 18 to 29 with COVID-19, enrolled during active disease. Both conserved end residues are part of each CDR3. Fields, in order: clone size, J gene, D gene, V gene, CDR3 DNA, CDR3 protein. The D gene is left open where the match is weak. Expanded clones are given a class, and other clones once, few, many or no size at all.

NA,TRBJ2-7,NA,TRBV14,TGTGCCAGCAGCTTAGTTGGGGCGCGTAGCTCCTACGAGCAGTACTTC,CASSLVGARSSYEQYF
NA,TRBJ2-3,TRBD2,TRBV11-3,TGTGCCAGCAGCCAAACTAGCGGAGAGGCAGATACGCAGTATTTT,CASSQTSGEADTQYF
NA,TRBJ2-7,TRBD2,TRBV7-9,TGTGCCAGCAGCTTAGCGCTAAGCGGGAGGGAGGAGCAGTACTTC,CASSLALSGREEQYF
NA,TRBJ2-7,NA,TRBV7-3,TGTGCCAGCAGCTTAGGGCCCGGCTCCTACGAGCAGTACTTC,CASSLGPGSYEQYF
NA,TRBJ2-7,NA,TRBV7-9,TGTGCCAGCAGCCCGGACTCTTCCTACGAGCAGTACTTC,CASSPDSSYEQYF
NA,TRBJ2-6,NA,TRBV28,TGTGCCAGCAGTTTTGGGGTCTTAGGGTTAGAGGGTGGGGCCAACGTCCTGACTTTC,CASSFGVLGLEGGANVLTF
NA,TRBJ1-5,NA,TRBV9,TGTGCCAGCAGCGACAGTTTAAGCAATCAGCCCCAGCATTTT,CASSDSLSNQPQHF
NA,TRBJ2-1,TRBD2,TRBV7-2,TGTGCCAGCAGCTTAGTTTTTAGCGGGACCTACAATGAGCAGTTCTTC,CASSLVFSGTYNEQFF
NA,TRBJ2-7,NA,TRBV13,TGTGCCAGCCGGAACCTGGAGGTAACCGAGCAGTACTTC,CASRNLEVTEQYF
NA,TRBJ2-2,TRBD1,TRBV5-6,TGTGCCAGCAGCTTCACGACAGGGCCCGGGGAGCTGTTTTTT,CASSFTTGPGELFF
once,TRBJ2-3,TRBD2,TRBV4-3,TGCGCCAGCAGCCTAGCTTTGGGCCCCGGGGGGAATACGCAGTATTTT,CASSLALGPGGNTQYF
NA,TRBJ2-3,TRBD2,TRBV28,TGTGCCAGCAGTTTCCCCGGGACTAGCGGGTTGGCTAAGCGCACAGATACGCAGTATTTT,CASSFPGTSGLAKRTDTQYF
NA,TRBJ2-1,NA,TRBV4-1,TGCGCCAGCAGCCAAGAGAGTCTCCTACGGGGGAATGAGCAGTTCTTC,CASSQESLLRGNEQFF
NA,TRBJ1-1,TRBD1,TRBV5-1,TGCGCCAGCAGCTTGGGGGCAGGGGGGCCTAGGGAGGTCACTGAAGCTTTCTTT,CASSLGAGGPREVTEAFF
NA,TRBJ1-5,NA,TRBV27,TGTGCCAGCAGTCTTGACAGTGATGATCAGCCCCAGCATTTT,CASSLDSDDQPQHF
NA,TRBJ1-1,NA,TRBV7-3,TGTGCCAGCAGCCCAAGGGGAAGGACCGGGTTTACTGAAGCTTTCTTT,CASSPRGRTGFTEAFF
NA,TRBJ1-5,NA,TRBV6-5,TGTGCCAGCAGTTACTCTAGCCATCAGCCCCAGCATTTT,CASSYSSHQPQHF
NA,TRBJ2-1,NA,TRBV28,TGTGCCAGCAGTTTAGCGGCGAATGAGCAGTTCTTC,CASSLAANEQFF
NA,TRBJ1-6,TRBD1,TRBV13,TGTGCCAGCAGTACCGGACAGGCCAGCTCACCCCTCCACTTT,CASSTGQASSPLHF
NA,TRBJ2-1,TRBD2,TRBV5-1,TGCGCCAGCAGCTTGGCCGGGGCGGGAGGACGCCAGCTTGAGCAGTTCTTC,CASSLAGAGGRQLEQFF
NA,TRBJ2-1,TRBD2,TRBV9,TGTGCCAGCAGCCCAGTGACTAGCGTAGGTGAGCAGTTCTTC,CASSPVTSVGEQFF
few,TRBJ2-7,NA,TRBV12-3/TRBV12-4,TGTGCCAGCAGTTTAAGAGGCTACGAGCAGTACTTC,CASSLRGYEQYF
NA,TRBJ2-1,TRBD1,TRBV15,TGTGCCACCAGCAGAGATCTGGGACAGGATGAGCAGTTCTTC,CATSRDLGQDEQFF
NA,TRBJ2-1,NA,TRBV12-3/TRBV12-4,TGTGCCAGCAGCCTGGTAGTTTTCGATGAGCAGTTCTTC,CASSLVVFDEQFF
NA,TRBJ1-4,TRBD1,TRBV19,TGTGCCAGTACCCAGGGGGGTAGTCGTGAAAAACTGCTTTTT,CASTQGGSREKLLF
NA,TRBJ2-1,NA,TRBV19,TGTGCCAGTAGTATAGGCGTTAGCTCCTACAATGAGCAGTTCTTC,CASSIGVSSYNEQFF
NA,TRBJ1-2,NA,TRBV27,TGTGCCAGCAGTATCTCTTTTACAGGGTTGCTGAACTATGGCTACACCTTC,CASSISFTGLLNYGYTF
once,TRBJ2-3,NA,TRBV28,TGTGCCAGCAGTTCCGACATGATTATGGATACGCAGTATTTT,CASSSDMIMDTQYF
NA,TRBJ1-1,NA,TRBV15,TGTGCCACCAGCAGAGGGGGGGAGGACACTGAAGCTTTCTTT,CATSRGGEDTEAFF
NA,TRBJ2-1,TRBD2,TRBV11-1,TGTGCCAGCAGCACATTAGCGGGTCCCTACAATGAGCAGTTCTTC,CASSTLAGPYNEQFF
NA,TRBJ2-7,TRBD1,TRBV5-1,TGCGCCAGCAGCTTCGGGACAGGCGCCTTAGGATCCTACGAGCAGTACTTC,CASSFGTGALGSYEQYF
NA,TRBJ2-7,NA,TRBV6-5,TGTGCCAGCAGTCTCCAACAGGGCTCCTACGAGCAGTACTTC,CASSLQQGSYEQYF
NA,TRBJ2-7,NA,TRBV2,TGTGCCAGCAGTGAAGGGGGCTTTTACGAGCAGTACTTC,CASSEGGFYEQYF
NA,TRBJ2-3,NA,TRBV7-8,TGTGCCAGCAGCTCCCGGAGACAGAAGACAGATACGCAGTATTTT,CASSSRRQKTDTQYF
NA,TRBJ1-3,NA,TRBV28,TGTGCCAGCAGTTTATTTGGGGCGGGAGGAAACACCATATATTTT,CASSLFGAGGNTIYF
NA,TRBJ2-3,NA,TRBV7-2,TGTGCCAGCAGCGCCGAAAGGACAAGCACAGATACGCAGTATTTT,CASSAERTSTDTQYF
NA,TRBJ1-5,NA,TRBV6-5,TGTGCCAGCAGCAGGACGGGATATAGCAATCAGCCCCAGCATTTT,CASSRTGYSNQPQHF
NA,TRBJ2-2,NA,TRBV9,TGTGCCAGCAGCGTAGTGGCAGGGGTTAAGCCCGGGGAGCTGTTTTTT,CASSVVAGVKPGELFF
NA,TRBJ2-6,NA,TRBV27,TGTGCCAGCAGTTTCACGTACCGCAGGGTAGTAGGGGCCAACGTCCTGACTTTC,CASSFTYRRVVGANVLTF
once,TRBJ2-2,TRBD1,TRBV18,TGTGCCAGCTCACCGACAGGGGGGAATACCGGGGAGCTGTTTTTT,CASSPTGGNTGELFF
NA,TRBJ2-3,TRBD2,TRBV28,TGTGCCAGCAGACCGGGACTAGCAATGGATACGCAGTATTTT,CASRPGLAMDTQYF